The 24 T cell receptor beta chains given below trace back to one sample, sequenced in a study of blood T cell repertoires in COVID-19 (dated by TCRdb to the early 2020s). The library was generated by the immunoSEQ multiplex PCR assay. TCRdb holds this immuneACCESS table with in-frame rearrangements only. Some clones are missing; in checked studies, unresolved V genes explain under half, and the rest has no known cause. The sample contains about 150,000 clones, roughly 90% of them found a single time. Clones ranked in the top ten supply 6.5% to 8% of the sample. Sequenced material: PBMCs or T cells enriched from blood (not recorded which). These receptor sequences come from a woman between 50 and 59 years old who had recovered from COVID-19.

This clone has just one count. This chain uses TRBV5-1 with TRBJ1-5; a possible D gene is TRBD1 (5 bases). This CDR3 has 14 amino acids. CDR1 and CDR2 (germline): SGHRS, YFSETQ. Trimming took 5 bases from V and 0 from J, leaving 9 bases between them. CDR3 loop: CASSPGISNQPQHF. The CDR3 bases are TGCGCCAGCAGTCCAGGGATTAGCAATCAGCCCCAGCATTTT.

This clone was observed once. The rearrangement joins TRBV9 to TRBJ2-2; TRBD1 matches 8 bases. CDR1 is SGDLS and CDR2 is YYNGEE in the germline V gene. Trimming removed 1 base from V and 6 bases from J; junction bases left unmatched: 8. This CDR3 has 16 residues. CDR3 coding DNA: TGTGCCAGCAGCGTACAGGGGGCAGGGACGGCCGGGGAGCTGTTTTTT. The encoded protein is CASSVQGAGTAGELFF.

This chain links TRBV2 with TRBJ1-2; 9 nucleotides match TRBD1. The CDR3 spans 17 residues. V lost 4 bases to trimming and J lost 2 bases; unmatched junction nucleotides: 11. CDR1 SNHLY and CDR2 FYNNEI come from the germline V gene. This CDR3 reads CASSGGDRAEGNYGYTF. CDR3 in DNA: TGTGCCAGCAGTGGAGGGGACAGGGCTGAGGGCAACTATGGCTACACCTTC.

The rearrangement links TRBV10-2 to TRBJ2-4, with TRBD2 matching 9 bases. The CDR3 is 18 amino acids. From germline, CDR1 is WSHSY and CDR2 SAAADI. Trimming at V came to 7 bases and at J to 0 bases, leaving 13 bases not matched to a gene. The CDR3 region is CASTEASGGLLAKNIQYF. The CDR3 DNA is TGCGCCAGCACCGAGGCCAGCGGGGGGCTCCTAGCCAAAAACATTCAGTACTTC.

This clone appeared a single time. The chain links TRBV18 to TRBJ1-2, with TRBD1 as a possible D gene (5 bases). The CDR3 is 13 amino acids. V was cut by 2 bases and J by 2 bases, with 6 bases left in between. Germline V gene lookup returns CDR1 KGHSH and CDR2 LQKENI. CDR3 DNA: TGTGCCAGCTCACCATCAGGGAACTATGGCTACACCTTC. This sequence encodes CASSPSGNYGYTF. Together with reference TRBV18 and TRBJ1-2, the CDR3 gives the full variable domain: NAGVMQNPRHLVRRRGQEARLRCSPMKGHSHVYWYRQLPEEGLKFMVYLQKENIIDESGMPKERFSAEFPKEGPSILRIQQVVRGDSAAYFCASSPSGNYGYTFGSGTRLTVV.

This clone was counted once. CDR3 protein: CASTTGANVLTF. DNA of the CDR3: TGTGCCAGCACCACTGGGGCCAACGTCCTGACTTTC. The V gene is TRBV6-5, the J gene TRBJ2-6, with D unresolved. Between the trimmed V and J ends, which lost 7 bases and 2 bases, there was a span of 3 bases. Germline values: CDR1 MNHEY, CDR2 SVGAGI. CDR3 length equals 12 residues.

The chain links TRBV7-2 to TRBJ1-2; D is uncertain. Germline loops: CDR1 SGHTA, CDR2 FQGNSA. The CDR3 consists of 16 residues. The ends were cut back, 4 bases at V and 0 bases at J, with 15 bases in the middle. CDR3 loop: CASSSGGSLANYGYTF. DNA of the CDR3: TGTGCCAGCAGCTCCGGAGGTAGTCTAGCTAACTATGGCTACACCTTC.

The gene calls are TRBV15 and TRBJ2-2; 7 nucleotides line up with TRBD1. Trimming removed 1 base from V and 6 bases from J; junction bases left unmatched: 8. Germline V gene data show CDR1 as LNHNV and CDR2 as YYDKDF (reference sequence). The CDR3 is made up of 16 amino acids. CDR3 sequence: CATSRVTRGPAGELFF. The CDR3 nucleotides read TGTGCCACCAGCAGAGTGACGAGGGGGCCAGCCGGGGAGCTGTTTTTT.

CDR3 DNA sequence: TGTGCCAGCAGCTTCAGGAATTCGTGGGATACGCAGTATTTT. This encodes CASSFRNSWDTQYF. The chain links TRBV5-8 to TRBJ2-3; D is unclear. In germline, CDR1 is SGHTS, CDR2 YDEGEE. This CDR3 is 14 amino acids long. The V end was cut by 2 bases, the J end by 6 bases, with 13 bases between.

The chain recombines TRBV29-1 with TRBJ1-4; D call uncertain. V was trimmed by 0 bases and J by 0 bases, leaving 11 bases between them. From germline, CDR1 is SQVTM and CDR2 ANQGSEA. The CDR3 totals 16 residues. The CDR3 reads CSVEDPRPATNEKLFF. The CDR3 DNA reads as TGCAGCGTTGAAGATCCCCGCCCGGCAACTAATGAAAAACTGTTTTTT. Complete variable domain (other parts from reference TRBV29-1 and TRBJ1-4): SAVISQKPSRDICQRGTSLTIQCQVDSQVTMMFWYRQQPGQSLTLIATANQGSEATYESGFVIDKFPISRPNLTFSTLTVSNMSPEDSSIYLCSVEDPRPATNEKLFFGSGTQLSVL.

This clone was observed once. The CDR3 here is CATGQGAYGYTF. CDR3 bases: TGTGCCACCGGACAGGGTGCCTATGGCTACACCTTC. The V and J genes are TRBV18 and TRBJ1-2; TRBD1 aligns across 8 bases. V shed 10 bases and J 4 bases; nucleotides not matched to a gene: 5. CDR1 and CDR2 (germline): KGHSH, LQKENI. The CDR3 runs to 12 residues.

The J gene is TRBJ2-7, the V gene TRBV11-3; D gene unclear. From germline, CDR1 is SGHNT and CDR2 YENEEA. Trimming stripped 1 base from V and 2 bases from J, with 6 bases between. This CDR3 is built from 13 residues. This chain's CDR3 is CASSLAQAYEQYF. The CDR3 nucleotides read TGTGCCAGCAGCTTAGCCCAGGCCTACGAGCAGTACTTC. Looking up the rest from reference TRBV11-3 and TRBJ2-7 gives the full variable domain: EAGVVQSPRYKIIEKKQPVAFWCNPISGHNTLYWYLQNLGQGPELLIRYENEEAVDDSQLPKDRFSAERLKGVDSTLKIQPAELGDSAVYLCASSLAQAYEQYFGPGTRLTVT.

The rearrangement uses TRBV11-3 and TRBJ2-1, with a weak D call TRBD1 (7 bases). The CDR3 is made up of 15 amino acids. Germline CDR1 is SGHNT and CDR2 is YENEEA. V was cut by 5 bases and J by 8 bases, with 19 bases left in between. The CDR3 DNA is TGTGCCAGCAGCCATCCCCGACAGGGAGGCGATGAGCAGTTCTTC. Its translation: CASSHPRQGGDEQFF.

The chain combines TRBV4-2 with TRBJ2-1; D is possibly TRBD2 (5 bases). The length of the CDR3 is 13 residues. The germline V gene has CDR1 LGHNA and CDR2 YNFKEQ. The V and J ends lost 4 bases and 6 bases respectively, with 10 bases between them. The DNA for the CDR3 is TGTGCCAGCAGCCGAGACCGGGGCAATGAGCAGTTCTTC. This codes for CASSRDRGNEQFF.

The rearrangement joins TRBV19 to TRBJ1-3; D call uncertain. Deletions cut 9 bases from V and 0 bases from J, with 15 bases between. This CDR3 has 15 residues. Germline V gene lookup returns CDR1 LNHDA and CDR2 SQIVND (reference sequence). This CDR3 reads CARICWHSSGNTIYF. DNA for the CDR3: TGTGCCAGAATTTGTTGGCACAGCTCTGGAAACACCATATATTTT.

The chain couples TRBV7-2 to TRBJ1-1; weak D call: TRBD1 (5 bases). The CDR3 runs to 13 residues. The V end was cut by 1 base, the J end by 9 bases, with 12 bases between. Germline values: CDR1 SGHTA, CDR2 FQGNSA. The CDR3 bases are TGTGCCAGCAGCTTAGGTCTGCAGGGTAAAGCTTTCTTT. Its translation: CASSLGLQGKAFF.

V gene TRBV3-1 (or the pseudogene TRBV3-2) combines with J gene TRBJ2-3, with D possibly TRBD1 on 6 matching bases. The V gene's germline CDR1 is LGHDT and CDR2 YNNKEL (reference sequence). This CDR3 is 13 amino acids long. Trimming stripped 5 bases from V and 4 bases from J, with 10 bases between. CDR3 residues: CASSYTGPDTQYF. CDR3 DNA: TGTGCCAGCAGCTATACAGGGCCAGATACGCAGTATTTT.

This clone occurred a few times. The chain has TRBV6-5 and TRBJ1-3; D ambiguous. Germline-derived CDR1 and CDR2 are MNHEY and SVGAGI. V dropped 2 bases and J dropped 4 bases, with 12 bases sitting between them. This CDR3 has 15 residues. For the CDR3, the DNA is TGTGCCAGCAGTTACGCGGGAAACAGAGGAAACACCATATATTTT. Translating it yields CASSYAGNRGNTIYF.

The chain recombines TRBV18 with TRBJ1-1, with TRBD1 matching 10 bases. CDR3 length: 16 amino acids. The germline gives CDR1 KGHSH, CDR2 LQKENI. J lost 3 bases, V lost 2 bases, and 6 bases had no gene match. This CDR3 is CASSPSTGGLYTEAFF. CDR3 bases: TGTGCCAGCTCACCATCGACAGGGGGCTTGTACACTGAAGCTTTCTTT.

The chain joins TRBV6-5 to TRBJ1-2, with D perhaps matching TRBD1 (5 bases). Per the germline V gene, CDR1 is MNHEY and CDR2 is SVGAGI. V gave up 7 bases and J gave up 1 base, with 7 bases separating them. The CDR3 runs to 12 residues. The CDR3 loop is CASNQGNYGYTF. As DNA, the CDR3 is TGTGCCAGCAATCAGGGTAACTATGGCTACACCTTC.

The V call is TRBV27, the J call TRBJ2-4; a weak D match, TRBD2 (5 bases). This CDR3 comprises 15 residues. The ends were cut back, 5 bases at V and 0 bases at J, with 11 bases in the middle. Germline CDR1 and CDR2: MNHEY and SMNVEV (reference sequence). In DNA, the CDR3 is TGTGCCAGCAGTCCTCTCCGGGGAGCCAAAAACATTCAGTACTTC. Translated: CASSPLRGAKNIQYF.

CDR3 DNA: TGCGCCAGTATGACTAGCGGGGGGCTCAATGAGCAGTTCTTC. Its translation is CASMTSGGLNEQFF. The chain has TRBV5-1 and TRBJ2-1; 13 nucleotides match TRBD2. The CDR3 totals 14 residues. The germline CDR1 and CDR2 sequences are SGHRS and YFSETQ. The V segment lost 8 bases and the J segment 6 bases; nucleotides outside the gene matches: 5.

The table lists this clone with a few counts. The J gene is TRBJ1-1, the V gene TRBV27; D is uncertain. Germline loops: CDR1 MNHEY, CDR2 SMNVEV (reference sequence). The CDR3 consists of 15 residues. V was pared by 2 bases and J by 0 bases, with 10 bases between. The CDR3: CASSLSSLMNTEAFF. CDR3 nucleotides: TGTGCCAGCAGTTTAAGTAGCCTTATGAACACTGAAGCTTTCTTT.

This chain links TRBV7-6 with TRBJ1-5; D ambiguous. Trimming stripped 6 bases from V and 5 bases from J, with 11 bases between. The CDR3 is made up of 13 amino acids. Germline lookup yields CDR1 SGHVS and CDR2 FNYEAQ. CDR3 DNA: TGTGCCAGCAGTCGTTATATTGATCAGCCCCAGCATTTT. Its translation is CASSRYIDQPQHF.